These 12 T cell receptor beta chains originate from one sample sequenced in a study of T cell responses to AZD1222 COVID-19 vaccine. Measured with immunoSEQ multiplex PCR; TCRdb has only the in-frame clones, and not every one. The sample lists some 78,000 clones; 80% to 90% were seen once. The sequenced sample was peripheral blood, obtained 28 days after the second AZD1222 dose. Receptors originate from an adult who received the AZD1222 COVID-19 vaccine.

The rearrangement joins TRBV19 to TRBJ1-4; 10 nucleotides align to TRBD1. Germline V gene lookup returns CDR1 LNHDA and CDR2 SQIVND (reference sequence). CDR3 length: 13 amino acids. The V and J ends lost 6 bases and 5 bases, in that order; junction bases with no gene match: 0. CDR3 sequence: CASRGQGNEKLFF. In DNA, the CDR3 is TGTGCCAGTAGGGGACAGGGGAATGAAAAACTGTTTTTT.

This clone was detected only a few times. This chain joins TRBV5-1 and TRBJ1-1; weak D call: TRBD1 (6 bases). The germline CDR1 and CDR2 sequences are SGHRS and YFSETQ. V was cut by 3 bases and J by 4 bases, with 16 bases left in between. The CDR3 has 15 amino acids. CDR3 amino acids: CASSSPTGLSTEAFF. CDR3 in DNA: TGCGCCAGCAGCTCCCCTACAGGGTTGAGCACTGAAGCTTTCTTT. The complete variable domain, with remaining parts taken from reference TRBV5-1 and TRBJ1-1, reads KAGVTQTPRYLIKTRGQQVTLSCSPISGHRSVSWYQQTPGQGLQFLFEYFSETQRNKGNFPGRFSGRQFSNSRSEMNVSTLELGDSALYLCASSSPTGLSTEAFFGQGTRLTVV.

The V and J genes are TRBV7-2 and TRBJ2-3; the D gene is possibly TRBD2 (6 bases). Germline V gene data show CDR1 as SGHTA and CDR2 as FQGNSA. The CDR3 consists of 13 residues. V gave up 3 bases and J gave up 8 bases, with 12 bases separating them. Written as DNA, the CDR3 is TGTGCCAGCAGCTTCCAGACCGGGGGTACGCAGTATTTT. Protein sequence: CASSFQTGGTQYF.

The chain links TRBV4-2 to TRBJ2-7; 7 nucleotides match TRBD1. J lost 4 bases, V lost 2 bases, and 8 bases had no gene match. The CDR3 spans 15 residues. The V gene's germline CDR1 is LGHNA and CDR2 YNFKEQ. The CDR3 DNA is TGTGCCAGCAGCCAAAACAGGGGTTCATCGTACGAGCAGTACTTC. It codes for CASSQNRGSSYEQYF.

The chain joins TRBV7-9 to TRBJ1-6; D is uncertain. The V end lost 0 bases, the J end lost 10 bases, and 7 bases lay between the germline ends. The CDR3 runs 13 residues. The germline V gene encodes CDR1 SEHNR and CDR2 FQNEAQ (reference sequence). The CDR3 DNA follows: TGTGCCAGCAGCTTAGCCTCGGTATCACCCCTCCACTTT. Its translation is CASSLASVSPLHF.

The chain is built from TRBV3-1 (or the pseudogene TRBV3-2) and TRBJ1-1; D not certain. V lost 2 bases, J lost 7 bases, and 8 bases lay in between. Germline V gives CDR1 LGHDT, CDR2 YNNKEL (reference sequence). The CDR3 has 12 amino acids. CDR3 sequence reads: CASSQKWGEAFF. Here the CDR3 DNA reads TGTGCCAGCAGCCAAAAATGGGGTGAAGCTTTCTTT.

This sequence joins TRBV5-1 and TRBJ1-4; 9 nucleotides match TRBD1. The germline gives CDR1 SGHRS, CDR2 YFSETQ. The CDR3 runs 16 residues. Losses at the gene ends were 0 bases for V and 5 bases for J; bases not matched to a gene: 5. CDR3 in amino acids: CASSLGQGGPNEKLFF. The CDR3 DNA reads as TGCGCCAGCAGCTTGGGACAGGGGGGTCCCAATGAAAAACTGTTTTTT. The complete variable domain, with remaining parts taken from reference TRBV5-1 and TRBJ1-4, reads KAGVTQTPRYLIKTRGQQVTLSCSPISGHRSVSWYQQTPGQGLQFLFEYFSETQRNKGNFPGRFSGRQFSNSRSEMNVSTLELGDSALYLCASSLGQGGPNEKLFFGSGTQLSVL.

This clone was seen more than once but under ten times. The chain links TRBV28 to TRBJ2-3; maybe TRBD1 (6 bases). From germline, CDR1 is MDHEN and CDR2 SYDVKM. The CDR3 is 16 amino acids. V shed 3 bases and J shed 8 bases, with 21 bases lying between them. CDR3 nucleotides: TGTGCCAGCAGTTTGGGGGCCGCGGGTAGCCAGGGTACGCAGTATTTT. Its protein is CASSLGAAGSQGTQYF.

The table lists this clone with a few counts. The J gene is TRBJ2-1, the V gene TRBV7-8, with 9 positions matching TRBD2. Germline trimming cut 2 bases from V and 7 bases from J; bases unmatched to any gene: 21. The CDR3 covers 20 residues. The germline V gene has CDR1 SGHVS and CDR2 FQNEAQ. This CDR3 reads CASSLTLLSSGTIGLNEQFF. The DNA for the CDR3 is TGTGCCAGCAGCTTAACGTTGTTGTCTAGCGGGACGATCGGACTTAATGAGCAGTTCTTC.

This clone was counted once. The rearrangement joins TRBV5-5 to TRBJ2-2; D unresolved. This CDR3 is 16 amino acids long. Germline CDR1 and CDR2: SGHKS and YYEKEE (reference sequence). V was cut by 0 bases and J by 0 bases, with 9 bases left in between. The CDR3 region has the DNA TGTGCCAGCAGCTTGGCTCCAGTCACGAACACCGGGGAGCTGTTTTTT. Residues: CASSLAPVTNTGELFF.

The chain recombines TRBV24-1 with TRBJ2-1; D may be TRBD2 (6 bases). Germline CDR1 KGHDR, CDR2 SFDVKD. Trimming cost V 3 bases and J 7 bases, with 12 bases left between them. This CDR3 region has 14 residues. In nucleotides, the CDR3 is TGTGCCACCAGTGATGGCGGGATATGGAATGAGCAGTTCTTC. It encodes CATSDGGIWNEQFF.

The CDR3 sequence is CASSSSPNTGELFF. CDR3 coding DNA: TGTGCCAGCAGTTCATCCCCTAACACCGGGGAGCTGTTTTTT. This sequence joins TRBV27 and TRBJ2-2; D gene uncertain. The ends were cut back, 4 bases at V and 2 bases at J, with 8 bases in the middle. Germline V CDR1 and CDR2: MNHEY, SMNVEV (reference sequence). This CDR3 contains 14 residues.